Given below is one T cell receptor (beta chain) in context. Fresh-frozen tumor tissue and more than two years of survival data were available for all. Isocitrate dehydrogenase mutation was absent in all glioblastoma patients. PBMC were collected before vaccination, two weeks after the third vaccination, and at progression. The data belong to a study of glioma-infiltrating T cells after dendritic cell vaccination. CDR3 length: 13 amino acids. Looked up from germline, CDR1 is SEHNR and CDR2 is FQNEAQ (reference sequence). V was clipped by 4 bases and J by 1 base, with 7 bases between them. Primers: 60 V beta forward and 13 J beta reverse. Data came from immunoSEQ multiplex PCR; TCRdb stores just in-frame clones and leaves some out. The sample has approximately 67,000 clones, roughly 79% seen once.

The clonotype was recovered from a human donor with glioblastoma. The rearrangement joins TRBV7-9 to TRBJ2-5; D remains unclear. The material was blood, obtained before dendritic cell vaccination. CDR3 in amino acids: CASSSGVQETQYF. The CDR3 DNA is TGTGCCAGCAGCTCCGGAGTCCAAGAGACCCAGTACTTC.